This entry features one T cell receptor beta chain sequence. Its specificity is not known. The CDR3 extends over 18 amino acids. CDR1 is SGHAT, CDR2 FQNNGV, per germline. V was clipped by 0 bases and J by 0 bases, with 16 bases between them. This sample is part of a study of T cells after yellow fever vaccination. Overall study findings and caveats: The secondary response showed a weaker magnitude and a faster peak, day 5 versus 15. At 95% to 98% for CD4 and approximately 89% for CD8, most primary-vaccination clones showed up again after the booster. In FACS-sorted repertoires, abundant clonotypes from the bulk population could appear as contaminants.

TCRdb independently ran MiXCR on the 5' RACE reads; one entry per CDR3 protein. Of roughly 160,000 distinct CDR3 sequences in the sample, about a tenth were seen once. The sequence came from a man aged 18 to 29 who received the YFV17D yellow fever vaccine. The V call is TRBV11-2, the J call TRBJ2-3; no clear D gene. Specimen: CD8+ T cells sorted from PBMCs, collected 45 days after the yellow fever booster vaccination. CDR3 in amino acids: CASSLDEWADTSTDTQYF. The CDR3 nucleotides read TGTGCCAGCAGCTTAGATGAGTGGGCAGATACTAGCACAGATACGCAGTATTTT.